This T cell receptor beta chain was sequenced in a study of cytomegalovirus exposure and HLA in healthy donors (dated by TCRdb to the late 2010s). About the investigation overall: According to an earlier analysis of around 600 of the donors, 150 million to 200 million T cells yielded roughly 110 million unique TCR beta sequences and 276 Gb of sequence data. To predict cytomegalovirus infection status, the study combined high-throughput TCR immunosequencing, statistical association of individual TCRs with disease status, and machine learning. Genome-wide SNP genotypes for about three fifths of the roughly 670 donors were used in a later genetic analysis, which treated that subset as a discovery cohort. Typing coverage varied by locus: roughly 629-640 donors for A, B, C, DRB1 and DQB1; roughly 520 for DQA1; nearly 610 for DPA1; fewer than 480 for DPB1. Because of strong linkage in the cohort, roughly five DR-DQ haplotypes were treated as single units for association and clustering. In addition to the first cohort of approximately 670 subjects, a separate validation cohort of around 110 different subjects was used. Of the approximately 400 genotyped donors, about 80% fell in the genetic ancestry cluster associated with self-reported Caucasian donors. The study aimed to test whether signatures of past pathogen exposure could be identified by cataloging public T cell receptors. A later analysis re-examined previously published TCR beta repertoires from about 670 donors and added high-resolution HLA genotyping to investigate patterns of TCR occurrence. The study used immunosequencing to profile the T cell repertoires of 600 to 850 subjects and linked those repertoires to cytomegalovirus serostatus. HLA typing covered class I and class II loci at four-digit resolution. In an earlier analysis of 587 of the donors, high-throughput TCR beta sequencing was used to judge whether each TCR beta V gene segment behaved as functional or pseudogenic. All discovery cohort repertoires had been generated on a single sequencing platform. The later analysis used no new phenotypic data to find candidate immune exposures, relying instead on TCR beta sequences and their occurrence across donors. On average, around 240,000 unique TCR beta nucleotide sequences were sequenced per donor among a few hundred genotyped donors of the cohort, with roughly 19% of those sequences being non-productive. Donor age, sex, ethnicity and CMV serostatus were compiled together with the repertoire data. Roughly 300 gigabases of sequencing data and around 80 million unique TCR sequences made up an early release that covered under 750 HLA-typed donors.

This clone was seen just once. The antigen it recognizes is unknown. Per-nucleotide qualities are absent, and no much larger clonotype sits a single base away. On the study overall, not on this receptor specifically: Compared with equally common non-associated chains, HLA-associated TCR beta chains in a later analysis were more clonally expanded and had lower generation probabilities. In a later analysis, the rate of TCR association differed among HLA loci, with DRB1 alleles having the most associated TCRs and HLA-C alleles having the fewest. The classifier was reported to diagnose cytomegalovirus status with high specificity and sensitivity in both the original and validation cohorts. The 87-base-pair reads could not distinguish some IMGT-functional V segments, including TRBV6-2 and TRBV6-3, so those segments were excluded. Because some donors lacked HLA typing at each locus, the association tests relied only on the typed subset. The earlier analysis of 450 to 700 of the donors excluded roughly 17 rarely observed V segments, including chromosome 9 orphons, because counts were too low. The study listed 150 to 200 TCR beta chains as associated with cytomegalovirus. At a false discovery rate of 0.05, a later analysis linked about 17,000 TCR beta sequences to specific HLA alleles. Most TCR sequences were observed very rarely across donors, whereas some public TCRs were present in many individuals. In a later genetic analysis, a missense DCLRE1C variant was associated with V-gene and J-gene trimming of TCR beta chains, and the association was replicated in an independent cohort. The cohort was sequenced for TCR beta chains only, and without alpha or paired-chain data the features that could be detected were limited. The authors suggested that the approach could potentially be extended to other disease states and immunological phenotypes. Roughly uniform sequencing depth across donors was assumed in presence/absence analyses, although this assumption may not hold. When HLA alleles, especially DR and DQ, strongly co-occurred, TCR associations were difficult to assign to individual alleles. According to a later analysis, most CMV-associated TCR beta chains appeared to be HLA-restricted, and the HLA associations seemed to be driven largely by CMV exposure. Broadly in line with IMGT annotations, most TCR beta V segments showed up in productive rearrangements about 90% or about 30% of the time in an earlier analysis of 587 of the donors. A further reported finding was that TCR beta sequences accurately predicted the HLA-A and HLA-B alleles for most subjects in the first cohort. Linkage disequilibrium might explain the correlated functional status among segregating V segments, but an unknown experimental factor could not be ruled out. For the cohort, immune exposure information was limited to CMV serostatus. In a later analysis, several top co-occurrence clusters were reported to appear linked to parvovirus B19, influenza, CMV and Epstein-Barr virus. Compared with the roughly 700-donor mean, donors in an Asian-associated ancestry cluster had fewer N-insertions in productive TCRs, according to a later genetic analysis. In vitro tests confirmed that three of the cytomegalovirus-associated TCR beta chains recognize cytomegalovirus antigens. A cluster of highly shared sequence variants was judged likely to be a technical artifact of the sequencing pipeline.

Libraries were built with the immunoSEQ multiplex PCR assay. The multiplex PCR relied on a mix of 60 forward primers for TCR Vbeta segments and 13 reverse primers for TCR Jbeta segments. Amplification of the CDR3 region of rearranged TCR beta genes was performed with a multiplex PCR assay on genomic DNA. The amplified TCR beta libraries were sequenced on the Illumina HiSeq System as 87-base-pair reads. The authors' pipeline ran thus. In a later analysis, roughly 80 million unique TCR beta chains were counted across the roughly 670 repertoires, and roughly 11 million of these chains were shared by at least two donors. Raw reads were error-corrected and collapsed into unique sequences by a nearest-neighbor algorithm in which closely related sequences were merged to remove PCR and sequencing errors. CDR3 sequences were aligned to IMGT reference sequences to assign V, D and J gene segments. For a sequence to be retained, a match of at least six nucleotides was required to both a V gene segment and a J gene segment. A rearrangement was called productive if the CDR3 had no stop codons and remained in frame with V and J, and every other rearrangement was called non-productive. Following IMGT convention, CDR3 was defined as the stretch from the second conserved V-encoded cysteine to the conserved J-encoded phenylalanine. Sequences without an unambiguous match to a single V gene segment were excluded from the earlier analysis of about 600 of the donors. In an earlier analysis of approximately 590 of the donors, V segments were called functional above 56.7% productive rearrangements and were called segregating when the between-donor standard deviation exceeded 5%. To diagnose cytomegalovirus status from the catalog of TCR beta chain sequences, a statistical classification framework was built. In a later analysis, V and J genes were assigned by comparing TCR nucleotide sequences against IMGT/GENE-DB human TR gene sequences. Using the TCRdist pipeline, a later analysis assigned CDR3 sequences along with most-parsimonious VDJ recombination scenarios. A later analysis defined each TCR beta chain by its CDR3 amino acid sequence plus V-gene family, and excluded reads lacking a unique V-gene family. As a way to deal with suspected cross-contamination and a sequencing artifact, a later analysis dropped approximately 570 nucleotide sequences that were highly shared and had low generation probability. In a later analysis, a clonal expansion index was calculated for each public chain from normalized within-repertoire ranks of inferred template counts. A later analysis computed generation probabilities with a VDJ recombination model fitted to out-of-frame rearrangements, and checked the results against IGoR. Hypergeometric tests were used in a later analysis to score TCR-TCR, TCR-HLA and TCR-CMV co-occurrence, with a repertoire-size bias correction applied to the TCR pairs. To estimate false discovery rates, a later analysis permuted the HLA or CMV assignments 20 times. In a later analysis, co-occurring TCRs were grouped using DBSCAN, with TCRdist sequence similarity added in when clustering inside HLA-allele-positive subsets. Repertoires with fewer than 30,000 or more than 120,000 public chains, plus five repertoires with anomalous nucleotide sharing, were excluded from co-occurrence clustering. Here the immuneACCESS table is served through TCRdb, limited to in-frame sequences with V and J called. Missing clones are a known gap in these copies; in checked studies unresolved V genes cover under half, and the rest lacks a known reason. The V and J calls and the clone size are those of that table, but D and trimming were determined from the DNA. The table for this sample lists about 160,000 clones; approximately 82% of them were counted only once. The ten largest make up approximately 1.5% of the sample.

The cohort comprised several hundred healthy bone marrow donors. Cohort members were all nominally healthy when sampled, although unrecorded immune exposures were likely present. The donor tested CMV seronegative, placing the donor among the 350 or so seronegative members of the cohort. Every donor gave a peripheral blood sample, and the peripheral blood mononuclear cells from that sample were used for TCR beta sequencing. Genomic DNA extraction from the blood cell samples was performed with the Qiagen DNeasy Blood Extraction Kit. The germline V gene encodes CDR1 GTSNPN and CDR2 SVGIG (reference sequence). CDR3 length: 14 amino acids, cysteine to phenylalanine. The retained sequence is limited to the CDR3, 42 bases, with the frame set at the first base. The germline V end is reduced by 6 bases and the J end by 4 bases; junction bases left unmatched: 8.

The rearrangement combines TRBV30 with TRBJ2-1; 8 middle bases align to TRBD2. The TCR originated in a male donor in good health and CMV-seronegative. Material for sequencing was PBMCs. The nucleotide sequence reads TGTGCCTGCCGTCCTGCGGGAGGTTACAATGAGCAGTTCTTC. It specifies CACRPAGGYNEQFF.